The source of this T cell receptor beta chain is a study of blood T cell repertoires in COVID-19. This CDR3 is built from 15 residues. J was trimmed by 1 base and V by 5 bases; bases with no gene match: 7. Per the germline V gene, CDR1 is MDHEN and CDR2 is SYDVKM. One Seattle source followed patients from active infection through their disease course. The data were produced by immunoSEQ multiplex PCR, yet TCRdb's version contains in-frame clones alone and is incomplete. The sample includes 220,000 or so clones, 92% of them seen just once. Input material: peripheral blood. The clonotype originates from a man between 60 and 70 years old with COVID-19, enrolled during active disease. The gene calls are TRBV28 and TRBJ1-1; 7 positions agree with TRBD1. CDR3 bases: TGTGCCAGCAGTGGAGTAGGGGGCCGGAACACTGAAGCTTTCTTT. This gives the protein CASSGVGGRNTEAFF. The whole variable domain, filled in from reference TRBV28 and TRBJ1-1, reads DVKVTQSSRYLVKRTGEKVFLECVQDMDHENMFWYRQDPGLGLRLIYFSYDVKMKEKGDIPEGYSVSREKKERFSLILESASTNQTSMYLCASSGVGGRNTEAFFGQGTRLTVV.